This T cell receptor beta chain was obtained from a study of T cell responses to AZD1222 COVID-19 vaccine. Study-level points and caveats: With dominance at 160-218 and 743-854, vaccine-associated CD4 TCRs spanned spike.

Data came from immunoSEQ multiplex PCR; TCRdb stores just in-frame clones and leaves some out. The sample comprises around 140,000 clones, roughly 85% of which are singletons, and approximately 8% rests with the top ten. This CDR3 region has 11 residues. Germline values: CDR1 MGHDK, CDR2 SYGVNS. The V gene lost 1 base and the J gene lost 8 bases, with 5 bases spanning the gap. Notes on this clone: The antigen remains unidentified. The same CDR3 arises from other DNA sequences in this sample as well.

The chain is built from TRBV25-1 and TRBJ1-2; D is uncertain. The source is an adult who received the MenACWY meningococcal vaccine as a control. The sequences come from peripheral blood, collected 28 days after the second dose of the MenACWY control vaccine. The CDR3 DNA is TGTGCCAGCAGTGAATCGGTCGGCTACACCTTC. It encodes CASSESVGYTF.